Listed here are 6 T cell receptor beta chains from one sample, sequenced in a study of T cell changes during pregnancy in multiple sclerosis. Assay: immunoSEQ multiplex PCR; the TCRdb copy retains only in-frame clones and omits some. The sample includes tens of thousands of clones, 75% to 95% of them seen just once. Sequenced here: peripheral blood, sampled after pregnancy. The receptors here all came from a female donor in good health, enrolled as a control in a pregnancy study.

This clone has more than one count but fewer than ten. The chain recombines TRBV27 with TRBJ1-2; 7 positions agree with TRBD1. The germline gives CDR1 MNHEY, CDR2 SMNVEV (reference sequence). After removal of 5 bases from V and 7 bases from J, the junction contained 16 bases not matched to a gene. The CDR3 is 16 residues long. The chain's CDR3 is CASSPPPDRVGSGYTF. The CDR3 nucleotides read TGTGCCAGCAGTCCGCCCCCCGACAGGGTCGGGAGTGGCTACACCTTC.

CDR3 loop: CASSRGPGSNQPQHF. The CDR3 coding sequence is TGTGCCAGCTCCCGCGGTCCAGGGAGCAATCAGCCCCAGCATTTT. The chain carries TRBV18 and TRBJ1-5; the D gene is possibly TRBD1 (5 bases). Germline lookup yields CDR1 KGHSH and CDR2 LQKENI. The CDR3 length is 15 residues. V lost 6 bases and J 1 base, leaving 13 bases between the germline ends.

CDR3 amino acids: CASSPGTAGGYNEQFF. Here the CDR3 DNA reads TGCGCCAGCAGCCCTGGGACTGCGGGGGGGTACAATGAGCAGTTCTTC. The chain has TRBV5-1 and TRBJ2-1, with TRBD2 matching over 9 bases. Trimming cost V 4 bases and J 4 bases; bases outside gene matches: 9. Germline V gene data show CDR1 as SGHRS and CDR2 as YFSETQ. CDR3 length equals 16 residues.

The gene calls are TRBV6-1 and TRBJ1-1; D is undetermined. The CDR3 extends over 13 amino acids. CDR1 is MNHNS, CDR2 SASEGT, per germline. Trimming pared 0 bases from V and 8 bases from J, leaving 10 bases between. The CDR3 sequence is CASSEAEGTEAFF. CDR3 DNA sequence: TGTGCCAGCAGTGAAGCGGAGGGAACCGAAGCTTTCTTT.

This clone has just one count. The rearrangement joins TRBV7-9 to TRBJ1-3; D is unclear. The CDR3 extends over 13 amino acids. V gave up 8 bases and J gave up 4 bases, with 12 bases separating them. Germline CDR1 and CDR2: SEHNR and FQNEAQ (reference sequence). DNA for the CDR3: TGTGCCAGCGGATTAGGGAGGGGAAACACCATATATTTT. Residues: CASGLGRGNTIYF.

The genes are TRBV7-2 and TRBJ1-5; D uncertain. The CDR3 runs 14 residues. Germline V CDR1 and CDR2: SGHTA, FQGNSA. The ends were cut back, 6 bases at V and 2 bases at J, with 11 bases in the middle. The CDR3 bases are TGTGCCAGCAGGAGATCAATGGGCAATCAGCCCCAGCATTTT. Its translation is CASRRSMGNQPQHF.